These 16 T cell receptor beta chains share one sample of origin, sequenced in a study of lymphopenia after photon versus proton radiotherapy (dated by TCRdb to about 2019). Receptor libraries were prepared by the immunoSEQ multiplex PCR assay. TCRdb re-hosts the immuneACCESS table, in-frame sequences only. Its copies lack some clones; in the studies checked, an unresolved V gene accounts for under half of them, and the cause for the rest is not known. The sample table records under 80,000 clones; more than 75% of these occur just once. The top ten clones comprise approximately 2.4% of the sample. The starting material was peripheral blood, obtained from a patient treated with photon-based radiotherapy. The receptors were gathered from a man aged 35 to 55 with gastric cancer.

Of note for this clone: Other nucleotide sequences from this sample produce the same CDR3. The J gene is TRBJ1-1, the V gene TRBV7-3; D is unclear. The CDR3 is 15 amino acids. Germline V gene sequence: CDR1 SGHTA, CDR2 FQGTGA. V lost 0 bases, J lost 3 bases, and 11 bases lay in between. The CDR3 protein is CASSLTRVGYTEAFF. The DNA for the CDR3 is TGTGCCAGCAGCTTAACCCGTGTGGGGTACACTGAAGCTTTCTTT.

This chain joins TRBV2 and TRBJ1-1, with D uncertain. Germline CDR1 SNHLY, CDR2 FYNNEI. V shed 2 bases and J shed 0 bases, with 7 bases lying between them. CDR3 length equals 14 residues. The CDR3 loop is CASSERLMNTEAFF. For the CDR3, the DNA is TGTGCCAGCAGTGAACGGCTCATGAACACTGAAGCTTTCTTT.

The chain links TRBV4-2 to TRBJ2-7; 8 bases line up with TRBD2. Trimming at V came to 0 bases and at J to 2 bases, leaving 6 bases not matched to a gene. Germline loops: CDR1 LGHNA, CDR2 YNFKEQ. There are 16 residues in the CDR3. The DNA of the CDR3 is TGTGCCAGCAGCCAAGATCGGGGGGGTGGGGCCTACGAGCAGTACTTC. It encodes CASSQDRGGGAYEQYF.

The CDR3 DNA reads TGTGCCAGCAGCCACGGAAAAACTAGCGGGGGAACCTACGAGCAGTACTTC. It yields the protein CASSHGKTSGGTYEQYF. The rearrangement uses TRBV4-2 and TRBJ2-7; TRBD2 agrees at 11 bases. Trimming cost V 3 bases and J 2 bases; bases outside gene matches: 9. The CDR3 is 17 residues long. Germline-derived CDR1 and CDR2 are LGHNA and YNFKEQ.

This clone has more than one count but fewer than ten. V is TRBV4-2 and J is TRBJ2-7; 7 bases map to TRBD1. V shed 3 bases and J 2 bases; nucleotides not matched to a gene: 13. From germline, CDR1 is LGHNA and CDR2 YNFKEQ. The length of the CDR3 is 17 residues. CDR3 sequence reads: CASSHRTPPTGAYEQYF. The CDR3 region has the DNA TGTGCCAGCAGCCATAGGACCCCCCCCACAGGGGCCTACGAGCAGTACTTC.

This clone was detected only a few times. The rearrangement joins TRBV9 to TRBJ2-1; D is possibly TRBD1 or TRBD2 (5 bases each). The CDR3 consists of 16 residues. The germline V gene encodes CDR1 SGDLS and CDR2 YYNGEE. V lost 0 bases to trimming and J lost 9 bases, with 19 bases between them. The CDR3 DNA sequence: TGTGCCAGCAGCGTAGTGGGGGACGGTAATTTCGGTGAGCAGTTCTTC. It yields the protein CASSVVGDGNFGEQFF. Full variable domain (rest looked up from reference TRBV9 and TRBJ2-1): DSGVTQTPKHLITATGQRVTLRCSPRSGDLSVYWYQQSLDQGLQFLIQYYNGEERAKGNILERFSAQQFPDLHSELNLSSLELGDSALYFCASSVVGDGNFGEQFFGPGTRLTVL.

V gene TRBV21-1 combines with J gene TRBJ1-2; the D call TRBD1 from the table was never checked on the DNA. TRBV21-1 corresponds to a pseudogene. The CDR3 totals 16 residues. The CDR3 DNA is TGTGCCAGCAGCAAAACAGGGGGCCCGTTCTATGGTGGCTACACCTTC. It codes for CASSKTGGPFYGGYTF.

V usage is TRBV20-1 and J usage is TRBJ2-1; D is uncertain. CDR1 is DFQATT and CDR2 is SNEGSKA in the germline V gene (reference sequence). V shed 6 bases and J shed 4 bases, with 7 bases lying between them. The CDR3 totals 11 residues. CDR3 loop: CSAGLYNEQFF. CDR3 bases: TGCAGTGCGGGTTTATACAATGAGCAGTTCTTC.

This clone has only a few counts. The chain uses TRBV7-3 and TRBJ1-6; D gene ambiguous. The CDR3 extends over 12 amino acids. CDR1 SGHTA and CDR2 FQGTGA come from the germline V gene. Trimming took off 8 bases at V and 4 bases at J, with 6 bases between the two ends. The CDR3 reads CASRDYNSPLHF. The CDR3 DNA reads as TGTGCCAGCCGGGATTATAATTCACCCCTCCACTTT.

The V call is TRBV10-3, the J call TRBJ1-2; 8 positions match TRBD1. Germline V gene sequence: CDR1 ENHRY, CDR2 SYGVKD. The CDR3 runs 14 residues. V shed 5 bases and J 6 bases; nucleotides not matched to a gene: 8. CDR3 loop: CAISLGQARDGYTF. The DNA for the CDR3 is TGTGCCATCAGTTTGGGACAGGCGCGGGATGGCTACACCTTC.

This clone showed up just once. J is TRBJ2-5 and V is TRBV19; D gene unclear. V lost 4 bases, J lost 1 base, and 1 base lay in between. This CDR3 region has 11 residues. Germline V lookup: CDR1 LNHDA, CDR2 SQIVND (reference sequence). The CDR3 nucleotides are TGTGCCAGTAGTACCCAAGAGACCCAGTACTTC. It is translated as CASSTQETQYF.

The J gene is TRBJ2-7, the V gene TRBV5-5; D is unresolved. The CDR3 is 11 residues long. The V and J ends lost 4 bases and 7 bases respectively, with 9 bases between them. Germline CDR1 and CDR2: SGHKS and YYEKEE (reference sequence). The CDR3 spells CASSVESEQYF. The CDR3 nucleotides read TGTGCCAGCAGCGTGGAGTCTGAGCAGTACTTC.

J is TRBJ2-3 and V is TRBV19; D perhaps matches TRBD2 (5 bases). V dropped 7 bases and J dropped 2 bases, with 16 bases sitting between them. CDR1 is LNHDA, CDR2 SQIVND, per germline (reference sequence). The CDR3 covers 15 residues. CDR3 amino acids: CASTAGRLVTDTQYF. CDR3 nucleotides: TGTGCCAGTACGGCGGGCAGACTGGTCACAGATACGCAGTATTTT.

The chain has TRBV7-6 and TRBJ2-5, with D perhaps matching TRBD2 (7 bases). Trimming stripped 5 bases from V and 2 bases from J, with 21 bases between. CDR1 and CDR2 (germline): SGHVS, FNYEAQ. The CDR3 length is 17 residues. The CDR3 DNA is TGTGCCAGCAGCCCCCCGGGGGGCCACACTTTTCAAGAGACCCAGTACTTC. This gives the protein CASSPPGGHTFQETQYF. Full variable domain (missing parts from reference TRBV7-6 and TRBJ2-5): GAGVSQSPRYKVTKRGQDVALRCDPISGHVSLYWYRQALGQGPEFLTYFNYEAQQDKSGLPNDRFSAERPEGSISTLTIQRTEQRDSAMYRCASSPPGGHTFQETQYFGPGTRLLVL.

In its sample, this clone was seen a few times. The chain combines TRBV5-1 with TRBJ1-3; D gene ambiguous. There are 16 residues in the CDR3. The V gene lost 4 bases and the J gene lost 0 bases, with 14 bases spanning the gap. Germline V lookup: CDR1 SGHRS, CDR2 YFSETQ. The CDR3 DNA reads as TGCGCCAGCAGCGCCCAGTACCCGAGCTCTGGAAACACCATATATTTT. As protein: CASSAQYPSSGNTIYF.

The chain is built from TRBV7-3 and TRBJ2-5; D unresolved. The CDR3 is 12 residues long. The germline gives CDR1 SGHTA, CDR2 FQGTGA. Between the trimmed V and J ends, which lost 5 bases and 7 bases, there was a span of 11 bases. For the CDR3, the DNA is TGTGCCAGCAGCCAAGGTTGGGGGACCCAGTACTTC. It encodes CASSQGWGTQYF.